The 32 T cell receptor beta chains below come from one sample, sequenced in a study of PD-1 blockade in classical Hodgkin lymphoma. Assay used: immunoSEQ multiplex PCR; TCRdb lists only in-frame clones, some missing. The sample includes over 80,000 clones, about nine tenths of them seen just once. Relapse after autologous stem cell transplantation occurred in every patient, and brentuximab vedotin exposure varied. Sequencing used peripheral blood mononuclear cells (PBMCs), obtained at baseline. The receptor set was obtained from a human donor with classical Hodgkin lymphoma.

This chain joins TRBV5-1 and TRBJ2-1; D is undetermined. The V and J ends lost 0 bases and 2 bases respectively, with 9 bases between them. The CDR3 is made up of 15 amino acids. Germline assignment: CDR1 SGHRS and CDR2 YFSETQ. The DNA of the CDR3 is TGCGCCAGCAGCTTGGGACGGGCACCCTACAATGAGCAGTTCTTC. Translating gives CASSLGRAPYNEQFF.

V gene TRBV5-1 combines with J gene TRBJ2-7; TRBD2 aligns across 9 bases. The CDR3 is 20 amino acids. Trimming took 2 bases from V and 0 from J; bases not matched to a gene: 18. The germline V gene encodes CDR1 SGHRS and CDR2 YFSETQ. CDR3 protein: CASSFLLAGSIGDPSYEQYF. The DNA for the CDR3 is TGCGCCAGCAGCTTCCTACTAGCGGGTTCAATAGGGGACCCCTCCTACGAGCAGTACTTC.

This clone turned up a few times. The chain joins TRBV19 to TRBJ1-5; 11 nucleotides line up with TRBD1. Germline CDR1 and CDR2: LNHDA and SQIVND (reference sequence). V trimming: 6 bases; J trimming: 6 bases; junction bases outside the gene matches: 4. The CDR3 extends over 14 amino acids. CDR3 sequence (DNA): TGTGCCAGTAGCGGACAGGGGGCGGGTCAGCCCCAGCATTTT. Amino acids: CASSGQGAGQPQHF. Full variable domain (remainder filled in from reference TRBV19 and TRBJ1-5): DGGITQSPKYLFRKEGQNVTLSCEQNLNHDAMYWYRQDPGQGLRLIYYSQIVNDFQKGDIAEGYSVSREKKESFPLTVTSAQKNPTAFYLCASSGQGAGQPQHFGDGTRLSIL.

The chain carries TRBV19 and TRBJ1-2, with D perhaps TRBD1 (6 bases). Trimming took 5 bases from V and 4 from J, leaving 11 bases between them. CDR3 length: 13 residues. Germline V gives CDR1 LNHDA, CDR2 SQIVND (reference sequence). The DNA of the CDR3 is TGTGCCAGTAGTCAGGACAGATTCTATGGCTACACCTTC. Translated: CASSQDRFYGYTF.

The CDR3 DNA follows: TGTGCCAGCAGCGACCCGTCTGAAGGGAACACTGAAGCTTTCTTT. This sequence encodes CASSDPSEGNTEAFF. The V call is TRBV5-6, the J call TRBJ1-1; D not certain. In germline, CDR1 is SGHDT, CDR2 YYEEEE. This CDR3 is built from 15 residues. V dropped 4 bases and J dropped 1 base, with 14 bases sitting between them.

The chain joins TRBV7-6 to TRBJ2-5; 14 bases fit TRBD2. The tail of the sequence fits TRBJ2-7 better, so the J call may be wrong. The germline V gene has CDR1 SGHVS and CDR2 FNYEAQ. The CDR3 is 16 amino acids. CDR3 residues: CASSPTSGGGFYEQYF. In DNA, the CDR3 is TGTGCCAGCAGCCCGACTAGCGGGGGGGGATTCTACGAGCAGTACTTC.

The CDR3: CASSLDGGLTEQFF. CDR3 DNA sequence: TGTGCCAGCAGCTTAGATGGAGGACTTACTGAGCAGTTCTTC. The chain carries TRBV11-3 and TRBJ2-1; perhaps TRBD2 as D (5 bases). The germline V gene has CDR1 SGHNT and CDR2 YENEEA. The CDR3 contains 14 residues. Trimming removed 0 bases at V and 9 bases at J, with 12 bases between.

The CDR3 nucleotides read TGTGCCACCAGCAGAGGTCTTGGGCTACCTATGAACACTGAAGCTTTCTTT. Encoded protein: CATSRGLGLPMNTEAFF. The chain joins TRBV15 to TRBJ1-1; D remains ambiguous. The length of the CDR3 is 17 residues. Looked up from germline, CDR1 is LNHNV and CDR2 is YYDKDF (reference sequence). Trimming removed 1 base from V and 0 bases from J, with 15 bases in between.

This sequence joins TRBV19 and TRBJ2-1; D might be TRBD2 (6 bases). Germline lookup yields CDR1 LNHDA and CDR2 SQIVND (reference sequence). Trimming pared 3 bases from V and 2 bases from J, leaving 8 bases between. The CDR3 totals 14 residues. DNA for the CDR3: TGTGCCAGTAGTATCGGAGGGGCCTACAATGAGCAGTTCTTC. Encoded protein: CASSIGGAYNEQFF.

This chain links TRBV11-1 with TRBJ1-1; no definite D call. Per the germline V gene, CDR1 is SGHAT and CDR2 is FQDESV (reference sequence). This CDR3 region has 15 residues. V lost 5 bases and J 4 bases, leaving 17 bases between the germline ends. The CDR3 spells CASSPFGRMPTEAFF. Written as DNA, the CDR3 is TGTGCCAGCAGCCCATTCGGACGTATGCCCACTGAAGCTTTCTTT.

This chain connects TRBV7-9 to TRBJ1-3; D gene unclear. Trimming removed 3 bases at V and 0 bases at J, with 12 bases between. The germline gives CDR1 SEHNR, CDR2 FQNEAQ (reference sequence). The CDR3 has 16 amino acids. The CDR3 sequence: CASSFNSASSGNTIYF. In DNA form, the CDR3 reads TGTGCCAGCAGCTTTAATAGCGCGAGCTCTGGAAACACCATATATTTT. The entire variable domain, with the rest obtained from reference TRBV7-9 and TRBJ1-3, is as follows: DTGVSQNPRHKITKRGQNVTFRCDPISEHNRLYWYRQTLGQGPEFLTYFQNEAQLEKSRLLSDRFSAERPKGSFSTLEIQRTEQGDSAMYLCASSFNSASSGNTIYFGEGSWLTVV.

The rearrangement joins TRBV9 to TRBJ2-2; 13 bases match TRBD2. With V trimmed by 4 bases and J by 3 bases, 9 bases remained unmatched. The germline V gene encodes CDR1 SGDLS and CDR2 YYNGEE. The CDR3 is made up of 18 amino acids. CDR3 sequence (DNA): TGTGCCAGCAGCCGACTAGCGGGAGGCAGGAAGGACACCGGGGAGCTGTTTTTT. It translates to CASSRLAGGRKDTGELFF.

The genes are TRBV28 and TRBJ1-1, with D possibly TRBD1 on 6 matching bases. Germline values: CDR1 MDHEN, CDR2 SYDVKM. The CDR3 is made up of 15 amino acids. V dropped 3 bases and J dropped 2 bases, with 13 bases sitting between them. CDR3 sequence: CASSLFPGANTEAFF. CDR3 DNA: TGTGCCAGCAGTTTGTTCCCGGGGGCCAACACTGAAGCTTTCTTT.

The chain carries TRBV7-9 and TRBJ1-5, with 7 nucleotides matching TRBD1. There are 15 residues in the CDR3. J gave up 3 bases and V 5 bases, and 7 bases lay outside the gene matches. The germline V gene has CDR1 SEHNR and CDR2 FQNEAQ (reference sequence). CDR3 coding DNA: TGTGCCAGCAGCAGGGGGCCCAACCTCAATCAGCCCCAGCATTTT. It yields the protein CASSRGPNLNQPQHF.

This chain connects TRBV7-9 to TRBJ1-6, with D uncertain. The CDR3 runs 14 residues. Trimming left V 1 base short and J 9 bases short, with 10 bases between. Germline V lookup: CDR1 SEHNR, CDR2 FQNEAQ (reference sequence). Here the CDR3 DNA reads TGTGCCAGCAGCTTAGAGGTGGCGGGTTCACCCCTCCACTTT. Residues: CASSLEVAGSPLHF.

This sequence joins TRBV19 and TRBJ2-7, with 10 bases lining up with TRBD1. There are 15 residues in the CDR3. Germline CDR1 reads LNHDA; CDR2 reads SQIVND (reference sequence). Unmatched junction bases numbered 12, after V lost 7 bases and J lost 6 bases. The CDR3 nucleotides read TGTGCCAGTACACCCGCCGGGACAGGGGTGCGCGAGCAGTACTTC. Residues: CASTPAGTGVREQYF.

This clone was picked up one time. This chain joins TRBV19 and TRBJ1-2; no clear D. In germline, CDR1 is LNHDA, CDR2 SQIVND (reference sequence). Trimming took off 3 bases at V and 6 bases at J, with 11 bases between the two ends. The CDR3 totals 13 residues. CDR3 region: CASSMIWKDGYTF. DNA for the CDR3: TGTGCCAGTAGTATGATCTGGAAGGATGGCTACACCTTC.

This clone appeared a single time. The chain couples TRBV19 to TRBJ2-7; TRBD2 aligns across 8 bases. Trimming took 3 bases from V and 2 from J; bases not matched to a gene: 6. Germline V gene data show CDR1 as LNHDA and CDR2 as SQIVND (reference sequence). The CDR3 runs to 15 residues. The CDR3 sequence: CASSILAGNTYEQYF. The CDR3 coding sequence is TGTGCCAGTAGTATTCTAGCGGGCAATACCTACGAGCAGTACTTC.

This sequence joins TRBV9 and TRBJ2-3; 9 bases map to TRBD2. The CDR3 is made up of 18 amino acids. V gave up 7 bases and J gave up 1 base; unmatched junction bases: 16. Per germline, CDR1 SGDLS and CDR2 YYNGEE. In DNA, the CDR3 is TGTGCCAGCCGTCAGGGGATAGCGGGAGAATACGGCACAGATACGCAGTATTTT. Residues: CASRQGIAGEYGTDTQYF.

The V gene is TRBV6-1, the J gene TRBJ2-7; the match to TRBD1 covers 8 bases. Germline V gene lookup returns CDR1 MNHNS and CDR2 SASEGT. The CDR3 contains 12 residues. V shed 6 bases, J shed 6 bases, and the junction held 4 bases outside the gene matches. CDR3 bases: TGTGCCAGCAGCCCAGGGGGCCCCGAGCAGTACTTC. Encoded protein: CASSPGGPEQYF.

The chain employs TRBV5-1 and TRBJ2-3, with a tentative D call TRBD2 (6 bases). V was cut by 6 bases and J by 0 bases, with 17 bases left in between. This CDR3 has 16 residues. The germline gives CDR1 SGHRS, CDR2 YFSETQ. The CDR3, as DNA: TGCGCCAGCACTCCCGGGGGAGCCAGAAGCACAGATACGCAGTATTTT. Translated: CASTPGGARSTDTQYF.

CDR3: CASSESITVHTGELFF. CDR3 DNA sequence: TGCGCCAGCAGTGAGTCGATCACAGTACACACCGGGGAGCTGTTTTTT. The J gene is TRBJ2-2, the V gene TRBV10-2; no clear D gene. V lost 0 bases and J lost 3, with 11 bases in between. Per germline, CDR1 WSHSY and CDR2 SAAADI. The CDR3 is made up of 16 amino acids.

V usage is TRBV21-1 and J usage is TRBJ2-7; the table's D call, TRBD2, was not checked against the DNA. TRBV21-1 is assigned pseudogene status. The CDR3 covers 16 residues. CDR3 coding DNA: TGTGCCAGCAGCAAAATGGGCGGGACCGCCAACTACGAGCAGTACTTC. It specifies CASSKMGGTANYEQYF.

The chain has TRBV4-1 and TRBJ1-1; TRBD1 might be the D (6 bases). Looked up from germline, CDR1 is MGHRA and CDR2 is YSYEKL. This CDR3 comprises 15 residues. Between the trimmed V and J ends, which lost 1 base and 7 bases, there was a span of 16 bases. CDR3 bases: TGCGCCAGCAGCCAAGGACAACAGGGAATTGTTGAAGCTTTCTTT. Translation gives CASSQGQQGIVEAFF.

The rearrangement links TRBV28 to TRBJ2-1, with D unresolved. CDR1 is MDHEN, CDR2 SYDVKM, per germline. There are 10 residues in the CDR3. V was trimmed by 3 bases and J by 6 bases, leaving 0 bases between them. The CDR3 nucleotides read TGTGCCAGCAGTTTCAATGAGCAGTTCTTC. Protein: CASSFNEQFF.

The J gene is TRBJ1-2, the V gene TRBV10-1, with D perhaps matching TRBD1 (5 bases). The CDR3 has 14 amino acids. Germline loops: CDR1 WNHNN, CDR2 SYGVQD (reference sequence). Trimming cost V 6 bases and J 6 bases, with 17 bases left between them. The CDR3 nucleotides are TGCGCCAGCAGCGCTGGGACCGACCTCGATGGCTACACCTTC. Its translation: CASSAGTDLDGYTF.

The rearrangement links TRBV10-3 to TRBJ2-7, with 8 bases matching TRBD1. This CDR3 has 14 residues. Germline V lookup: CDR1 ENHRY, CDR2 SYGVKD. V was pared by 10 bases and J by 6 bases, with 14 bases of the junction left unmatched. The chain's CDR3 is CASRSFQDRGEQYF. In DNA, the CDR3 is TGTGCCAGCCGATCCTTCCAAGACAGGGGCGAGCAGTACTTC.

CDR3: CASVRTPGGVDTQYF. The CDR3, as DNA: TGTGCCAGCGTTCGAACTCCCGGGGGGGTAGATACGCAGTATTTT. The chain couples TRBV28 to TRBJ2-3, with 8 bases aligning to TRBD2. Trimming removed 8 bases from V and 5 bases from J; junction bases left unmatched: 12. The CDR3 extends over 15 amino acids. The germline gives CDR1 MDHEN, CDR2 SYDVKM.

The gene calls are TRBV6-1 and TRBJ2-2; 14 bases fit TRBD2. The V gene's germline CDR1 is MNHNS and CDR2 SASEGT. After removal of 4 bases from V and 6 bases from J, the junction contained 7 bases not matched to a gene. The CDR3 is 17 residues long. CDR3 residues: CASSAGLAGDLAGELFF. CDR3 nucleotide sequence: TGTGCCAGCAGTGCGGGACTAGCGGGAGATTTGGCCGGGGAGCTGTTTTTT.

This chain links TRBV5-1 with TRBJ2-3, with TRBD2 identical over 12 bases. J was trimmed by 0 bases and V by 0 bases; bases with no gene match: 5. Germline CDR1 and CDR2: SGHRS and YFSETQ. The CDR3 has 18 residues. CDR3 bases: TGCGCCAGCAGCTTGGACGCTAGCGGGAGGGAAAGCACAGATACGCAGTATTTT. As protein: CASSLDASGRESTDTQYF.

The chain combines TRBV5-1 with TRBJ2-7; 9 bases are a match to TRBD1. Germline V gives CDR1 SGHRS, CDR2 YFSETQ. The J segment lost 1 base and the V segment lost 0 bases, leaving 2 bases of the junction unmatched. The CDR3 is made up of 15 amino acids. The CDR3: CASSLGDRVSYEQYF. In DNA form, the CDR3 reads TGCGCCAGCAGCTTGGGGGACAGGGTGTCCTACGAGCAGTACTTC.

V gene TRBV5-8 combines with J gene TRBJ2-3; possible D gene TRBD1, 5 bases. The CDR3 length is 13 residues. The germline V gene encodes CDR1 SGHTS and CDR2 YDEGEE. In DNA form, the CDR3 reads TGTGCGATTAAAGGGGTGTGGGGAGATACGCAGTATTTT. Translated, it gives CAIKGVWGDTQYF.